This TCR beta chain was captured in a study of OX40 agonist ivuxolimab in advanced cancers. V shed 1 base and J shed 0 bases, with 6 bases lying between them. Germline CDR1 and CDR2: SGHVS and FQNEAQ. The CDR3 is 14 residues long. The protocol was immunoSEQ multiplex PCR, while the TCRdb copy is restricted to in-frame clones and leaves out a portion. The sample includes some 40,000 clones, roughly 80% seen only once; the top ten take 20% to 25%. This sequence joins TRBV7-8 and TRBJ1-2; D not certain. The sequence was obtained from an adult with an advanced solid tumor such as melanoma, head and neck, liver or kidney cancer. Sequenced material: CD4+ or CD8+ T cells sorted from blood, taken in a trial of the OX40 agonist ivuxolimab. The chain's CDR3 is CASSLGSANYGYTF. CDR3 bases: TGTGCCAGCAGCTTAGGCAGTGCTAACTATGGCTACACCTTC.